This T cell receptor (beta chain) was sequenced during a study of blood T cells in healthy people across ages. Concerning this clonotype: Antigen: not known.

Broader study findings: Both higher diversity and more naive CD4+ cells marked long-lived donors when set against aged donors. Reliance upon unsorted PBMCs precluded definitive naive versus antigen-experienced comparison.

Per-sample yields of isolated PBMCs were at least 6 million. The CDR3 totals 17 residues. Trimming left V 2 bases short and J 0 bases short, with 11 bases between. CDR1 is LGHNA and CDR2 is YSLEER in the germline V gene. Primed by a sample-barcoded 5' primer and a J-beta primer mix, a second PCR proceeded for about 6 to 11 cycles. TCRdb re-called the 5' RACE reads through MiXCR, storing one row per CDR3 protein. The sample consists of fewer than 1,000,000 distinct CDR3 sequences, more than 40% of them appearing once. The sample was blood. The V and J genes are TRBV4-3 and TRBJ1-6; no reliable D call. The TCR sequence derives from a man between 60 and 75 years old in good health. DNA for the CDR3: TGCGCCAGCAGCCAATCCGGAGCGGTCTCCTATAATTCACCCCTCCACTTT. Protein: CASSQSGAVSYNSPLHF.